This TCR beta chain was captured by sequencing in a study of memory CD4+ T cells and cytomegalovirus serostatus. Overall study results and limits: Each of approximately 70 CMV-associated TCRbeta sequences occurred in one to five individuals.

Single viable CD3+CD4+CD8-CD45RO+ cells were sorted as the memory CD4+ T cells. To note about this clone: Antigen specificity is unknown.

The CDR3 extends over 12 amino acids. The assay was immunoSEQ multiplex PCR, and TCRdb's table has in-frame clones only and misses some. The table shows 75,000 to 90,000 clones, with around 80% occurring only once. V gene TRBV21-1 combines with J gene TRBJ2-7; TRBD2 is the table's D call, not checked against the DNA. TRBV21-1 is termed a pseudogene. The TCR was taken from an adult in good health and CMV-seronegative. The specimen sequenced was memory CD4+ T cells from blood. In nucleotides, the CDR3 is TGTGCCAGCCCCCTTATTAAGAAGACTCAGTACTTC. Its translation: CASPLIKKTQYF.